This T cell receptor (beta chain) derives from a study of CD8+CD57+ T cells in acquired aplastic anemia. Study-wide results and caveats: Comparison of patients with controls identified about 27 shared CD8+ CDR3 sequences.

According to the study, genomic DNA was the template for TCR beta VDJ and CDR3 profiling. TCRdb recomputed calls from the reads with MiXCR, one row per CDR3 protein. This table holds some 220,000 distinct CDR3 sequences, 34% found once. This clonotype was detected ten times or more. Its antigen is undetermined. The sequence was obtained from a human donor in good health, serving as a control. The sample was sorted CD4+, CD8+, or CD8+CD57+ T cells (not recorded which) from PBMCs.

CDR3 residues: CASSTGQGTGEAFF. CDR3 in DNA: TGTGCCAGTAGTACGGGACAGGGGACGGGTGAAGCTTTCTTT. The chain links TRBV19 to TRBJ1-1; 10 nucleotides line up with TRBD1. Germline V gene lookup returns CDR1 LNHDA and CDR2 SQIVND (reference sequence). With 4 bases clipped from V and 7 bases from J, the junction kept 6 bases outside the gene matches. The CDR3 has 14 residues.